The 5 T cell receptor beta chains listed next were all sequenced from one sample in a study of cytomegalovirus exposure and HLA in healthy donors. Clones were sequenced by immunoSEQ multiplex PCR, and TCRdb holds only the in-frame ones, with some missing. The sample records about 54,000 clones, approximately 89% being singletons. The sample taken for sequencing was PBMCs. The receptors were gathered from a woman aged 18 to 35 in good health and CMV-seropositive.

This rearrangement joins TRBV12-1 to TRBJ1-1; the table calls TRBD1, which could not be checked here. TRBV12-1 is tagged as a pseudogene. This CDR3 has 21 amino acids. The CDR3 DNA reads TGTGCCAGCAGCTTTGCGGGACTTAGTTGGGACAGGGAACCTATGAACACTGAAGCTTTCTTT. It codes for CASSFAGLSWDREPMNTEAFF.

The V gene is TRBV6-5, the J gene TRBJ1-2, with 10 bases fitting TRBD1. CDR3 size: 15 residues. With V trimmed by 4 bases and J by 2 bases, 4 bases remained unmatched. Germline CDR1 MNHEY, CDR2 SVGAGI. The CDR3 is CASSWDRGSNYGYTF. CDR3 nucleotide sequence: TGTGCCAGCAGTTGGGACAGGGGTTCCAACTATGGCTACACCTTC.

This clone was detected once. V gene TRBV6-1 combines with J gene TRBJ2-2; the match to TRBD1 covers 10 bases. Germline V gene lookup returns CDR1 MNHNS and CDR2 SASEGT. There are 15 residues in the CDR3. V gave up 6 bases and J gave up 2 bases; unmatched junction bases: 3. The chain's CDR3 is CASRDRGGNTGELFF. The CDR3 DNA reads as TGTGCCAGCAGGGACAGGGGGGGAAACACCGGGGAGCTGTTTTTT.

This sequence joins TRBV19 and TRBJ1-1, with TRBD1 matching 7 bases. The CDR3 contains 13 residues. V gave up 4 bases and J gave up 3 bases; unmatched junction bases: 2. CDR1 is LNHDA and CDR2 is SQIVND in the germline V gene (reference sequence). The DNA of the CDR3 is TGTGCCAGTAGTACTGACAGGGACACTGAAGCTTTCTTT. Its protein product is CASSTDRDTEAFF.

This chain uses TRBV13 with TRBJ1-3; TRBD1 is a possible D gene (5 bases). Germline lookup yields CDR1 PRHDT and CDR2 FYEKMQ (reference sequence). The germline V and J ends were trimmed by 4 bases and 0 bases, with 16 bases remaining between them. The CDR3 sequence is 17 residues long. The CDR3 here is CASSSTDKRASGNTIYF. The CDR3 bases are TGTGCCAGCAGCTCGACAGACAAGCGGGCCTCTGGAAACACCATATATTTT.